A selection of T cell receptor beta chains follows, all from one sample in a study of OX40 agonist ivuxolimab in advanced cancers. Sequenced by immunoSEQ multiplex PCR; TCRdb stores in-frame clones only, minus some. The sample comprises 85,000 to 130,000 clones, about nine tenths of which are singletons, and around 0.48% rests with the top ten. This sample comprised CD4+ or CD8+ T cells sorted from blood, obtained in a trial of the OX40 agonist ivuxolimab. Receptors originate from an adult with an advanced solid tumor such as melanoma, head and neck, liver or kidney cancer. Both conserved end residues are part of each CDR3. Each record gives: D gene, clone size, J gene, V gene, CDR3 DNA, CDR3 protein. D genes are given only for firm matches. Clone size is given for some rows only: seen once, a few or many times, or a class if the clone is expanded.

>-|once|TRBJ2-2|TRBV30
TGTGCCTGGAGTTGGCGTAGGGACACCGGGGAGCTGTTTTTT
CAWSWRRDTGELFF
>-|-|TRBJ2-7|TRBV23-1
TGCGCCGCGGGGTATGGAGGGTCCAGCTCCTACGAGCAGTACTTC
CAAGYGGSSSYEQYF
>TRBD1|-|TRBJ1-1|TRBV18
TGTGCCAGCTCGCCTTCGACAGGGAGGACTGAAGCTTTCTTT
CASSPSTGRTEAFF
>-|once|TRBJ2-7|TRBV27
TGTGCCAGCAGTCCCTTTCCCGTACGGGAGCAGTACTTC
CASSPFPVREQYF
>-|once|TRBJ1-1|TRBV28
TGTGCCAGCACCCTACTACCCATTGACAGACTGAACACTGAAGCTTTCTTT
CASTLLPIDRLNTEAFF
>-|-|TRBJ1-1|TRBV18
TGTGCCAGCTCACCACAGATGAACACTGAAGCTTTCTTT
CASSPQMNTEAFF
>-|-|TRBJ1-6|TRBV25-1
TGTGCCAGCAGGCCCGAGGGAGGTTTGAGTTCACCCCTCCACTTT
CASRPEGGLSSPLHF
>TRBD1|-|TRBJ2-7|TRBV6-6
TGTGCCAGCAGGGGACAGGGGGCTAAAGAGCAGTACTTC
CASRGQGAKEQYF
>-|-|TRBJ1-2|TRBV6-6
TGTGCCAGCAGTCTCGGGACGAACTATGGCTACACCTTC
CASSLGTNYGYTF
>-|-|TRBJ1-5|TRBV30
TGTGCCTGGAGTAAGCAGGGCAATCAGCCCCAGCATTTT
CAWSKQGNQPQHF
>-|-|TRBJ2-7|TRBV6-6
TGTGCCAGCAGACTTCAGGGCGATAGCTCCTACGAGCAGTACTTC
CASRLQGDSSYEQYF
>TRBD2|once|TRBJ2-1|TRBV6-1
TGTGCCAGCAGTGGGGGACTAGCCTACAATGAGCAGTTCTTC
CASSGGLAYNEQFF
>-|-|TRBJ2-3|TRBV7-9
TGTGCCAGCAGCACACCCCCGGGGGGCCCCACAGATACGCAGTATTTT
CASSTPPGGPTDTQYF
>-|-|TRBJ1-1|TRBV4-3
TGCGCCAGCAGCCAAAAGGGGCGTGAGAACACTGAAGCTTTCTTT
CASSQKGRENTEAFF
>TRBD2|-|TRBJ2-7|TRBV28
TGTGCCAGCACCTTAGCGGGGGGGCATGGAGAGCAGTACTTC
CASTLAGGHGEQYF
>-|-|TRBJ2-2|TRBV10-1
TGCGCCAGCAGTGAGTGGGGGGGGCCGAACACCGGGGAGCTGTTTTTT
CASSEWGGPNTGELFF
>-|-|TRBJ1-5|TRBV2
TGTGCCAGCAGTGAAGCCGGACTTAAGAATCAGCCCCAGCATTTT
CASSEAGLKNQPQHF
>-|few|TRBJ1-5|TRBV18
TGTGCCAGCTCCGAGGGAAACCAGCCCCAGCATTTT
CASSEGNQPQHF
>-|-|TRBJ1-2|TRBV7-2
TGTGCCAGCAGCTTAGCAGCCAGAGCTGGCTATGGCTACACCTTC
CASSLAARAGYGYTF
>-|-|TRBJ1-4|TRBV28
TGTGCCAGCAGTGGGACCAGGACGTTGGGGGAAAAACTGTTTTTT
CASSGTRTLGEKLFF
>-|once|TRBJ1-3|TRBV2
TGTGCCAGCAGTGAAATCTCCGGGGGCGCGTCCATATATTTT
CASSEISGGASIYF
>TRBD2|-|TRBJ2-5|TRBV28
TGTGCCACTAGCGGGGGGGCAGGAGAGACCCAGTACTTC
CATSGGAGETQYF
>-|-|TRBJ2-3|TRBV9
TGTGCCAGCAGCGTCAGACCTATCACGGATACGCAGTATTTT
CASSVRPITDTQYF
>TRBD1|-|TRBJ1-2|TRBV11-2
TGTGCCAGCAGCTTACAGGGACAGGGATATGGCTACACCTTC
CASSLQGQGYGYTF
>-|once|TRBJ1-6|TRBV5-1
TGCGCCAGCAGCTTGGGGTGGGAGAGATCACCCCTCCACTTT
CASSLGWERSPLHF
>TRBD1|-|TRBJ2-5|TRBV10-1
TGCGCCAGCAGCGGGACAGAAGGAGAGACCCAGTACTTC
CASSGTEGETQYF
>TRBD2|-|TRBJ2-1|TRBV7-9
TGTGCCAGCACCTCCGGGACTAGCGGGGGGGCTTACAATGAGCAGTTCTTC
CASTSGTSGGAYNEQFF
>TRBD1|-|TRBJ2-1|TRBV10-3
TGTGCCATCAGTGATACCCGGGACAGGGGATACAATGAGCAGTTCTTC
CAISDTRDRGYNEQFF
>-|once|TRBJ1-4|TRBV6-5
TGTGCCAGCAGTTCCACAGGGTATCCAACTAATGAAAAACTGTTTTTT
CASSSTGYPTNEKLFF
>TRBD1|-|TRBJ2-2|TRBV28
TGTGCCAGCAGATCGACAGGGGGCGTCACCGGGGAGCTGTTTTTT
CASRSTGGVTGELFF
>TRBD2|-|TRBJ2-5|TRBV2
TGTGCCAGCGGGACTAGCGGGGGAAAGACCCAGTACTTC
CASGTSGGKTQYF
>-|-|TRBJ1-6|TRBV7-2
TGTGCCAGCAGCTTAGTAGCCAGTCAATCACCCCTCCACTTT
CASSLVASQSPLHF
>-|-|TRBJ1-1|TRBV22-1
TGTCCTGGGAGCGCACGTAACGCGCGACAGGGGGTTACAGTAGCTTTCTTT
CPGSARNARQGVTVAFF
>TRBD1|-|TRBJ1-6|TRBV28
TGTGCCAGCAGTCCAGGGACAGTCTTTGATTCACCCCTCCACTTT
CASSPGTVFDSPLHF
>-|-|TRBJ1-2|TRBV25-1
TGTGCCAGCAGTGAATGGGACAACCGTAGTGGCTACACCTTC
CASSEWDNRSGYTF
>TRBD1|-|TRBJ2-5|TRBV5-4
TGTGCCAGCAGCTTGACAGGGGAAGAGACCCAGTACTTC
CASSLTGEETQYF
>-|-|TRBJ1-5|TRBV7-9
TGTGCCAGCAGCTTAGCCGCAGGGGAGCAGCCCCAGCATTTT
CASSLAAGEQPQHF
>TRBD1|-|TRBJ1-1|TRBV19
TGTGCCAGTAGCACTAAACACTCCGGGACAGGGATGACTTTCTTT
CASSTKHSGTGMTFF
>-|-|TRBJ2-1|TRBV4-3
TGCGCCAGCAGCCAAGATCTTACAGGAGCCTACAATGAGCAGTTCTTC
CASSQDLTGAYNEQFF
>TRBD2|-|TRBJ2-2|TRBV10-3
TGTGCCATCCACGACGGACTAGCGGGGGGCAGGAACACCGGGGAGCTGTTTTTT
CAIHDGLAGGRNTGELFF
>-|-|TRBJ1-5|TRBV7-2
TGTGCCAGCAGCTTAGATCGCGGGGCGAATCAGCCCCAGCATTTT
CASSLDRGANQPQHF